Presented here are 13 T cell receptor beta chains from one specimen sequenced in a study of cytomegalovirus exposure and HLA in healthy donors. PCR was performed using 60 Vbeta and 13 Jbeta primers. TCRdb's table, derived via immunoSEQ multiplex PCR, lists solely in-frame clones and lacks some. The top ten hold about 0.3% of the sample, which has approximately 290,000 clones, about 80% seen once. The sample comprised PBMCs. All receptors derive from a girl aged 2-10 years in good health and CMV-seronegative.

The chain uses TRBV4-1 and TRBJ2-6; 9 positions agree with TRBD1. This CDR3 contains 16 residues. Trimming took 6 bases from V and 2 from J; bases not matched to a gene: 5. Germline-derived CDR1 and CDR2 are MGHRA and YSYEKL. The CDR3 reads CASSKQGAPGANVLTF. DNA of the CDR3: TGCGCCAGCAGTAAACAGGGGGCCCCTGGGGCCAACGTCCTGACTTTC.

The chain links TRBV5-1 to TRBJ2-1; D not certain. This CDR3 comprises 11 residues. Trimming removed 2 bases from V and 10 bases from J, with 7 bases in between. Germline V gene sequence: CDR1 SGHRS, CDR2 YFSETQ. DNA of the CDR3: TGCGCCAGCAGCTTCTTAGAGGAGCAGTTCTTC. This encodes CASSFLEEQFF.

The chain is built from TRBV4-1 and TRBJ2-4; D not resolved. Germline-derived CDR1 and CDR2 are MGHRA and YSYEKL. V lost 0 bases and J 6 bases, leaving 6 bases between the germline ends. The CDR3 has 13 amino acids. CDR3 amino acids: CASSQDSRNIQYF. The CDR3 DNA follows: TGCGCCAGCAGCCAAGATAGCAGAAACATTCAGTACTTC.

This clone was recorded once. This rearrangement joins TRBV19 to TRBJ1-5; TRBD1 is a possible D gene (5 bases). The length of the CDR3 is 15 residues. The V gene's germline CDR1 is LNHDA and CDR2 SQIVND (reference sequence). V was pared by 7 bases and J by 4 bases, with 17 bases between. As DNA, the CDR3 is TGTGCCAGTAAGAGGCAGGCCGGGGGTAATCAGCCCCAGCATTTT. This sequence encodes CASKRQAGGNQPQHF.

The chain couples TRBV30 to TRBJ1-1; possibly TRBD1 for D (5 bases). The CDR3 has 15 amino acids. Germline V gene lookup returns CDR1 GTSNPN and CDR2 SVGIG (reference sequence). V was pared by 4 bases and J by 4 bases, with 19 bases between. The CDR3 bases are TGTGCCTGGAAGTTCGGGTCAGGGTTGGGCACTGAAGCTTTCTTT. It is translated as CAWKFGSGLGTEAFF.

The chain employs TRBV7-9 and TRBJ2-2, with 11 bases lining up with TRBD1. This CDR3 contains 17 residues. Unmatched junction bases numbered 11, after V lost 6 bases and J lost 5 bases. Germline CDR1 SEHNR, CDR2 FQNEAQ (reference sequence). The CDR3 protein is CASREYPGQGETGELFF. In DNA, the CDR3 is TGTGCCAGCAGGGAATATCCGGGACAGGGGGAAACCGGGGAGCTGTTTTTT.

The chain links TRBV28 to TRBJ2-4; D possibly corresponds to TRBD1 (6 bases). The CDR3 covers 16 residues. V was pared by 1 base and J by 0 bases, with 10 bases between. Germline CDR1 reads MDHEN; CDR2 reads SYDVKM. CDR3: CASSLFKGVAKNIQYF. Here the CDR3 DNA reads TGTGCCAGCAGTTTATTTAAGGGGGTAGCCAAAAACATTCAGTACTTC.

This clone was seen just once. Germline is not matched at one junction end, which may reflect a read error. The DNA of the CDR3 is TGTGCCAGCAGCTTAGAGTATCAGGGGGCGGAGGGTCGAAACATTGAAGCTTTCTTT. Amino acids: CASSLEYQGAEGRNIEAFF. This chain uses TRBV11-2 with TRBJ1-1; 8 bases are shared with TRBD1. Germline CDR1 and CDR2: SGHAT and FQNNGV. The CDR3 covers 19 residues.

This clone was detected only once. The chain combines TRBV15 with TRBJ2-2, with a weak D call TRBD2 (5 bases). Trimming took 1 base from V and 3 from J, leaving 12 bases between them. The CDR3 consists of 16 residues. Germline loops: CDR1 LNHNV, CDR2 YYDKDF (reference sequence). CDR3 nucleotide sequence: TGTGCCACCAGCAGAGTTCCGGGATCTGACACCGGGGAGCTGTTTTTT. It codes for CATSRVPGSDTGELFF.

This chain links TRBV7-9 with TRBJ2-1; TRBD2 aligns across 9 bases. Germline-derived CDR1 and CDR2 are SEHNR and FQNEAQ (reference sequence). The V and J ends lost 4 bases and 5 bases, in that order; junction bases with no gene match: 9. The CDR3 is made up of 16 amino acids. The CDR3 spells CASSSQGSGSHNEQFF. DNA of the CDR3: TGTGCCAGCAGCTCGCAGGGTAGCGGGAGCCACAATGAGCAGTTCTTC.

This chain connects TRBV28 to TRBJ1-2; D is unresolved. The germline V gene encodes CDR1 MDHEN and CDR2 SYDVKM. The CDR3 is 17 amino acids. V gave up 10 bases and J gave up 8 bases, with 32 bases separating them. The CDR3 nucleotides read TGTGCCATCCTGCTCCGAATCGGTAGAGGGATCAAAAGGGGCTACACCTTC. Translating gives CAILLRIGRGIKRGYTF.

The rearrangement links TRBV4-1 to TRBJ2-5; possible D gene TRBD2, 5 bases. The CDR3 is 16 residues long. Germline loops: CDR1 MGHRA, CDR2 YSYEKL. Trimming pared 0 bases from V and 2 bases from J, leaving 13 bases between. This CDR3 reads CASSQDQLGPQETQYF. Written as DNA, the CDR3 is TGCGCCAGCAGCCAAGATCAACTAGGCCCTCAAGAGACCCAGTACTTC.

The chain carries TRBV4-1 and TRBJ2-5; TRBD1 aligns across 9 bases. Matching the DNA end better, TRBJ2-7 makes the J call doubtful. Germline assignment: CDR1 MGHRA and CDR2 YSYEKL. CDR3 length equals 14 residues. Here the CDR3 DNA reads TGCGCCAGCAGAGTCGGGACAGGGAGCTACGAGCAGTACTTC. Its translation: CASRVGTGSYEQYF.